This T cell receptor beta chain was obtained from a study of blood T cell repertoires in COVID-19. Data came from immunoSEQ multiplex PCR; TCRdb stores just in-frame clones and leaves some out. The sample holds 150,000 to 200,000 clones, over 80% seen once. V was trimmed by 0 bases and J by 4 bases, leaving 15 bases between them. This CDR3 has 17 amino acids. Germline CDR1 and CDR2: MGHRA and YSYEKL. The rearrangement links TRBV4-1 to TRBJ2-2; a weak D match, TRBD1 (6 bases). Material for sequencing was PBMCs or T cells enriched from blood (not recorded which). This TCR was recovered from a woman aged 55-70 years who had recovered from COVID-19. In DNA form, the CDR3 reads TGCGCCAGCAGCCAAGAAGGGTGGACAGTCATCACCGGGGAGCTGTTTTTT. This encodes CASSQEGWTVITGELFF.